Sequencing of this T cell receptor beta chain was carried out in a study of OX40 agonist ivuxolimab in advanced cancers. On the study more broadly: Ivuxolimab is a fully human IgG2 antibody that activates OX40 (CD134). Patient treatment consisted of intravenous ivuxolimab administration every 2 weeks at 0.01 to 10 mg/kg. Study results and limitations: Some of the nonresponding patients also showed low levels of normalized T-cell clonal expansion. Undetermined was the antigen specificity of the expanded peripheral T cells.

As concerns this clone: Its specificity is not known.

The germline V and J ends were trimmed by 6 bases and 6 bases, with 13 bases remaining between them. Germline V CDR1 and CDR2: MNHEY, SMNVEV (reference sequence). This CDR3 has 13 amino acids. TCRdb's table, derived via immunoSEQ multiplex PCR, lists solely in-frame clones and lacks some. The sample includes 38,000 or so clones, roughly 87% of them seen just once. This chain joins TRBV27 and TRBJ2-3; no reliable D call. The sample consisted of CD4+ or CD8+ T cells sorted from blood, taken in a trial of the OX40 agonist ivuxolimab. This clonotype was obtained from an adult with an advanced solid tumor such as melanoma, head and neck, liver or kidney cancer. CDR3 loop: CASSLVVEDTQYF. DNA of the CDR3: TGTGCCAGCAGCCTAGTAGTGGAGGATACGCAGTATTTT.